The rows below give T cell receptor beta chains drawn from one sample of a study of T cell repertoires in cytomegalovirus infection. MiXCR, run by TCRdb on the reads, gives a single entry per CDR3 protein. In the table there are roughly 310,000 distinct CDR3 sequences, 25% to 35% of which are singletons. Which antigens these TCRs recognize remains unknown. The specimen was cultured PBMCs, collected from culture after CMV antigen stimulation. The receptors were sampled from a human donor in good health (CMV status not recorded). Some clones in this sample may be carry-over from other donors' samples. The CDR3 runs from the conserved cysteine through the conserved F or W. The order of the fields is D gene, CDR3 length, J gene, V gene, clone size, CDR3 protein, CDR3 DNA. A D gene is named only where the DNA matches it firmly. Clone size is given for some rows only: seen once, a few or many times, or a class if the clone is expanded.

d_gene: -; len: 16; j_gene: TRBJ1-2; v_gene: TRBV10-3; abundance: -; CDR3aa: CAISALMGRVNYGYTF; CDR3nt: TGTGCCATCAGTGCTCTTATGGGCAGGGTTAACTATGGCTACACCTTC
d_gene: TRBD1; len: 15; j_gene: TRBJ2-3; v_gene: TRBV9; abundance: few; CDR3aa: CASSINRGPPDTQYF; CDR3nt: TGTGCCAGCAGCATCAACAGGGGGCCCCCAGATACGCAGTATTTT
d_gene: -; len: 13; j_gene: TRBJ2-1; v_gene: TRBV6-2/TRBV6-3; abundance: -; CDR3aa: CASSKSYRNEQFF; CDR3nt: TGTGCCAGCAGTAAGAGTTACAGGAATGAGCAGTTCTTC
d_gene: -; len: 15; j_gene: TRBJ2-1; v_gene: TRBV6-5; abundance: -; CDR3aa: CASRPSRGVYNEQFF; CDR3nt: TGTGCCAGCAGACCGAGCCGGGGCGTATACAATGAGCAGTTCTTC
d_gene: TRBD1; len: 15; j_gene: TRBJ1-4; v_gene: TRBV28; abundance: few; CDR3aa: CASSPRTGRNEKLFF; CDR3nt: TGTGCCAGCAGCCCCCGGACAGGGAGGAATGAAAAACTGTTTTTT
d_gene: TRBD2; len: 16; j_gene: TRBJ2-2; v_gene: TRBV5-4; abundance: once; CDR3aa: CASSLPGLAGAGELFF; CDR3nt: TGTGCCAGCAGCTTGCCGGGACTAGCGGGAGCCGGGGAGCTGTTTTTT
d_gene: -; len: 14; j_gene: TRBJ2-7; v_gene: TRBV6-6; abundance: -; CDR3aa: CASSYSSLGGEQYF; CDR3nt: TGTGCCAGCAGTTACTCCTCGCTTGGGGGGGAGCAGTACTTC
d_gene: -; len: 15; j_gene: TRBJ1-5; v_gene: TRBV19; abundance: -; CDR3aa: CASSIDRSGELPQHF; CDR3nt: TGTGCCAGTAGTATAGATCGGTCAGGGGAATTGCCCCAGCATTTT
d_gene: -; len: 14; j_gene: TRBJ2-3; v_gene: TRBV20-1; abundance: -; CDR3aa: CSARVRGRTDTQYF; CDR3nt: TGCAGTGCTAGAGTCCGGGGGAGGACAGATACGCAGTATTTT
d_gene: -; len: 15; j_gene: TRBJ2-1; v_gene: TRBV2; abundance: many; CDR3aa: CASRKPGPPTNEQFF; CDR3nt: TGTGCCAGCAGGAAACCGGGACCACCCACCAATGAGCAGTTCTTC
d_gene: TRBD1; len: 13; j_gene: TRBJ1-2; v_gene: TRBV7-3; abundance: many; CDR3aa: CASNPGQAKGYTF; CDR3nt: TGTGCCAGCAACCCGGGACAGGCGAAGGGCTACACCTTC
d_gene: -; len: 16; j_gene: TRBJ2-1; v_gene: TRBV11-2; abundance: -; CDR3aa: CASSTRTVSLGNEQFF; CDR3nt: TGTGCCAGCAGCACCAGGACCGTTAGTTTAGGCAATGAGCAGTTCTTC
d_gene: -; len: 13; j_gene: TRBJ1-1; v_gene: TRBV27; abundance: -; CDR3aa: CATKKGLGTEAFF; CDR3nt: TGTGCCACCAAAAAGGGGCTGGGGACTGAAGCTTTCTTT
d_gene: -; len: 13; j_gene: TRBJ1-5; v_gene: TRBV7-6; abundance: -; CDR3aa: CASSIGPAQPQHF; CDR3nt: TGTGCCAGCAGCATCGGACCGGCTCAGCCCCAGCATTTT
d_gene: TRBD2; len: 17; j_gene: TRBJ2-3; v_gene: TRBV20-1; abundance: once; CDR3aa: CSASVGLAGGLTDTQYF; CDR3nt: TGCAGTGCTAGTGTGGGACTAGCGGGAGGACTCACAGATACGCAGTATTTT
d_gene: -; len: 17; j_gene: TRBJ2-3; v_gene: TRBV9; abundance: -; CDR3aa: CASSVFSNYPHTDTQYF; CDR3nt: TGTGCCAGCAGCGTATTTTCAAACTACCCTCATACGGATACGCAGTATTTT
d_gene: TRBD2; len: 14; j_gene: TRBJ2-1; v_gene: TRBV3-1; abundance: -; CDR3aa: CASSRDGGAGEQFF; CDR3nt: TGTGCCAGCAGCCGAGACGGGGGGGCCGGTGAGCAGTTCTTC
d_gene: TRBD2; len: 18; j_gene: TRBJ2-2; v_gene: TRBV10-2; abundance: -; CDR3aa: CASTGAAGGPSGTGELFF; CDR3nt: TGCGCCAGCACTGGAGCAGCGGGGGGGCCCTCGGGCACCGGGGAGCTGTTTTTT
d_gene: -; len: 11; j_gene: TRBJ1-1; v_gene: TRBV20-1; abundance: -; CDR3aa: CSAGSPTEAFF; CDR3nt: TGCAGTGCTGGTAGTCCCACTGAAGCTTTCTTT
d_gene: -; len: 14; j_gene: TRBJ2-7; v_gene: TRBV28; abundance: -; CDR3aa: CASGPGTSSYEQYF; CDR3nt: TGTGCCAGCGGTCCCGGGACATCCTCCTACGAGCAGTACTTC
d_gene: TRBD1; len: 15; j_gene: TRBJ1-4; v_gene: TRBV19; abundance: -; CDR3aa: CASSITGQGNEKLFF; CDR3nt: TGTGCCAGTAGTATCACCGGACAGGGGAATGAAAAACTGTTTTTT
d_gene: TRBD1; len: 15; j_gene: TRBJ2-1; v_gene: TRBV7-3; abundance: -; CDR3aa: CASSFGTGGHNEQFF; CDR3nt: TGTGCCAGCAGCTTTGGGACAGGGGGCCACAATGAGCAGTTCTTC
d_gene: -; len: 16; j_gene: TRBJ1-2; v_gene: TRBV19; abundance: few; CDR3aa: CASRRSGAPSNYGYTF; CDR3nt: TGTGCCAGTAGGAGGTCAGGGGCCCCTTCTAACTATGGCTACACCTTC
d_gene: -; len: 11; j_gene: TRBJ1-2; v_gene: TRBV10-3; abundance: -; CDR3aa: CAISSGNGYTF; CDR3nt: TGTGCCATCAGCTCAGGGAATGGCTACACCTTC
d_gene: -; len: 14; j_gene: TRBJ2-7; v_gene: TRBV20-1; abundance: few; CDR3aa: CSAKSGKKSYEQYF; CDR3nt: TGCAGTGCTAAATCAGGGAAGAAGTCCTACGAGCAGTACTTC
d_gene: -; len: 14; j_gene: TRBJ2-3; v_gene: TRBV29-1; abundance: -; CDR3aa: CSVLRQGRTDTQYF; CDR3nt: TGCAGCGTCCTCAGGCAGGGGAGGACAGATACGCAGTATTTT
d_gene: -; len: 15; j_gene: TRBJ1-2; v_gene: TRBV10-3; abundance: -; CDR3aa: CAISESGTAYYGYTF; CDR3nt: TGTGCCATCAGTGAGTCGGGGACGGCTTACTATGGCTACACCTTC
d_gene: -; len: 13; j_gene: TRBJ1-1; v_gene: TRBV2; abundance: -; CDR3aa: CASSEEVAAEAFF; CDR3nt: TGTGCCAGCAGTGAAGAGGTGGCGGCTGAAGCTTTCTTT
d_gene: -; len: 16; j_gene: TRBJ1-2; v_gene: TRBV10-3; abundance: -; CDR3aa: CAISELGAQTLDGYTF; CDR3nt: TGTGCCATCAGTGAGCTAGGGGCCCAGACGTTAGATGGCTACACCTTC
d_gene: TRBD2; len: 16; j_gene: TRBJ2-3; v_gene: TRBV28; abundance: -; CDR3aa: CASRGLAGTSTDTQYF; CDR3nt: TGTGCCAGCAGGGGACTAGCGGGTACTAGCACAGATACGCAGTATTTT
d_gene: -; len: 16; j_gene: TRBJ1-3; v_gene: TRBV15; abundance: -; CDR3aa: CATSRGRGNSGNTIYF; CDR3nt: TGTGCCACCAGCAGAGGAAGGGGTAACTCTGGAAACACCATATATTTT
d_gene: -; len: 13; j_gene: TRBJ1-1; v_gene: TRBV19; abundance: -; CDR3aa: CASNLVGNTEAFF; CDR3nt: TGTGCCAGTAATCTCGTCGGAAACACTGAAGCTTTCTTT
d_gene: -; len: 14; j_gene: TRBJ2-4; v_gene: TRBV6-2/TRBV6-3; abundance: few; CDR3aa: CASSATGAKNIQYF; CDR3nt: TGTGCCAGCAGCGCTACAGGAGCCAAAAACATTCAGTACTTC
d_gene: TRBD2; len: 19; j_gene: TRBJ2-7; v_gene: TRBV20-1; abundance: few; CDR3aa: CSAREWLSGGTSGRHEQYF; CDR3nt: TGCAGTGCTAGAGAATGGTTGTCTGGGGGGACTAGCGGGAGGCACGAGCAGTACTTC
d_gene: -; len: 14; j_gene: TRBJ1-1; v_gene: TRBV4-2; abundance: few; CDR3aa: CASSRLNQNTEAFF; CDR3nt: TGTGCCAGCAGCCGACTGAACCAGAACACTGAAGCTTTCTTT
d_gene: -; len: 15; j_gene: TRBJ1-1; v_gene: TRBV12-3/TRBV12-4; abundance: -; CDR3aa: CASSLLLHRNTEAFF; CDR3nt: TGTGCCAGCAGTTTATTACTTCACAGGAACACTGAAGCTTTCTTT